The entry below gives a single T cell receptor beta chain sequence along with its context. The antigen remains undetermined. The sample comes from a study of OX40 agonist ivuxolimab in advanced cancers. The study, taken as a whole, reports: There were also nonresponders showing low normalized T-cell clonal expansion. Researchers did not establish what antigens the expanded peripheral T cells target.

Systemic immunosuppression or a history of autoimmune disease excluded patients. Trimming at V came to 0 bases and at J to 3 bases, leaving 6 bases not matched to a gene. Germline assignment: CDR1 MNHNS and CDR2 SASEGT. The CDR3 is 16 amino acids. Generated by immunoSEQ multiplex PCR, the TCRdb table keeps only in-frame clones and is missing some. This sample has about 61,000 clones, with about four fifths found just once. This material consisted of CD4+ or CD8+ T cells sorted from blood, taken in a trial of the OX40 agonist ivuxolimab. The rearrangement joins TRBV6-1 to TRBJ2-7, with 9 bases fitting TRBD2. The TCR originated in an adult with an advanced solid tumor such as melanoma, head and neck, liver or kidney cancer. The DNA for the CDR3 is TGTGCCAGCAGTGAAGCGGGGCGGGAGGGCCTCTACGAGCAGTACTTC. As protein: CASSEAGREGLYEQYF.